This T cell receptor (beta chain) was identified during a study of tumor and adjacent non-tumor tissue in lung cancer. J lost 5 bases, V lost 4 bases, and 9 bases had no gene match. This CDR3 comprises 15 residues. Germline CDR1 reads GTSNPN; CDR2 reads SVGIG (reference sequence). The template was RNA from unsorted bulk tissue. Newly diagnosed lung cancer patients had thoracic surgery in China, August–late 2014, without prior chemotherapy. Notes on this clonotype: No conserved phenylalanine or tryptophan is present at the end of the CDR3, so a read error is the likely explanation.

TCRbeta libraries were built with three rounds of nested PCR, modified from ARM-PCR. MiXCR, applied by TCRdb to the multiplex PCR reads, yields one record per CDR3 protein. The sample holds 200,000 to 250,000 distinct CDR3 sequences, over 55% seen once. The receptor comes from a man aged 55 to 70 with non-small cell lung cancer. The sample taken for sequencing was lung tumor tissue. The chain couples TRBV30 to TRBJ1-4, with TRBD1 matching 8 bases. The CDR3 bases are TGTGCCTGGACTGTGAGGGACAGGTCCAATGAAAAACTGTTTTCT. The encoded protein is CAWTVRDRSNEKLFS.